A single TCR beta chain is shown here with its context. Its antigen remains unknown. Time point specified: baseline pretreatment blood. Sample treatment: 15 Gy SBRT to primary tumor, nephrectomy 4 weeks later. The patient's renal cell carcinoma had clear cell pathology. The sample originates from a study of radiation and T cells in renal cell carcinoma. Overall study context: Nephrectomy followed 15 Gy stereotactic body radiation by 4 weeks. Findings of the study overall: Baseline intratumoral clonotype presence is unknown without pretreatment biopsies. In blood, top tumor clones expanded by 2 weeks, shrinking by 4.

Only in-frame clones appear in the TCRdb table, and some are missing; sequencing was by immunoSEQ multiplex PCR. The table lists approximately 100,000 clones, about 88% of them singletons. Trimming removed 3 bases at V and 2 bases at J, with 12 bases between. The germline V gene has CDR1 SGHRS and CDR2 YFSETQ. There are 14 residues in the CDR3. The source of this sequence is a man in his fifties with renal cell carcinoma. The specimen was blood, collected from a patient whose treatment included radiotherapy and nephrectomy. This chain connects TRBV5-1 to TRBJ2-7, with TRBD1 as a possible D gene (5 bases). The DNA for the CDR3 is TGCGCCAGCAGCTCCGGACACTCCACCTACGAGCAGTACTTC. Protein: CASSSGHSTYEQYF.